This T cell receptor beta chain was sequenced for a study of cytomegalovirus exposure and HLA in healthy donors. In the study overall: A subsequent analysis reported that the approximately 120 validation repertoires were produced on the same platform that had also been used for the roughly 670 first-cohort repertoires. Regarding the study as a whole: Among the CMV-associated chains, three were confirmed in vitro as specific for CMV antigens. Most sequenced TCRs were rare (though some public TCRs occurred in many donors).

The J segment lost 4 bases and the V segment lost 7 bases, leaving 17 bases of the junction unmatched. The V gene's germline CDR1 is SGHTA and CDR2 FQGTGA. This CDR3 comprises 18 residues. A remark on this clone: Its antigen is unidentified.

Assay used: immunoSEQ multiplex PCR; TCRdb lists only in-frame clones, some missing. The sample lists about 70,000 clones, over 85% occurring once. This sequence joins TRBV7-3 and TRBJ2-1, with 9 bases aligning to TRBD2. The clonotype originates from a man between 18 and 29 years old in good health and CMV-seropositive. The sequenced sample was PBMCs. The CDR3 region is CASIQTLGQREVYNEQFF. The CDR3 nucleotides read TGTGCCAGCATCCAAACCCTTGGGCAGCGGGAGGTTTACAATGAGCAGTTCTTC.